This entry features one TCR beta chain sequence. Germline CDR1 and CDR2: SGDLS and YYNGEE. CDR3 size: 15 residues. The V end lost 4 bases, the J end lost 0 bases, and 11 bases lay between the germline ends. This sample is drawn from a study of blood T cell repertoires in COVID-19. In the study overall: Both acute and convalescent COVID-19 samples were obtained from the United States, Italy and Spain.

TCRdb's copy holds only in-frame clones and misses some; the assay was immunoSEQ multiplex PCR. The data show about 160,000 clones, approximately 90% seen once. The chain recombines TRBV9 with TRBJ2-1; possible D gene TRBD1, 5 bases. Sequencing input: peripheral blood. The TCR sequence derives from a middle-aged man with acute or convalescent COVID-19. Here the CDR3 reads CASSISDSSYNEQFF. CDR3 sequence (DNA): TGTGCCAGCAGCATCAGCGACAGCTCCTACAATGAGCAGTTCTTC.